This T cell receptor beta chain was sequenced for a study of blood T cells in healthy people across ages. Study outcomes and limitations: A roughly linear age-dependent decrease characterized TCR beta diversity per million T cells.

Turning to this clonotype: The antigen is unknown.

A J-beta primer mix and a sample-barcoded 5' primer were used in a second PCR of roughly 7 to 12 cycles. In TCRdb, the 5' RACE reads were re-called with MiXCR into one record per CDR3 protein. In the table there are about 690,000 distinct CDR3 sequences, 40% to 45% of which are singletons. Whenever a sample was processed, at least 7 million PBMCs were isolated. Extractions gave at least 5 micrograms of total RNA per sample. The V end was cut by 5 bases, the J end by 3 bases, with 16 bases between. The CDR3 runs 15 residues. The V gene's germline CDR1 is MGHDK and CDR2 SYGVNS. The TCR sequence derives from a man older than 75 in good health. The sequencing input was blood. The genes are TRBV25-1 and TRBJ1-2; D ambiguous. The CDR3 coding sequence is TGTGCCAGCAGTACTTTCAGGACCCCCCACTATGGCTACACCTTC. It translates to CASSTFRTPHYGYTF.